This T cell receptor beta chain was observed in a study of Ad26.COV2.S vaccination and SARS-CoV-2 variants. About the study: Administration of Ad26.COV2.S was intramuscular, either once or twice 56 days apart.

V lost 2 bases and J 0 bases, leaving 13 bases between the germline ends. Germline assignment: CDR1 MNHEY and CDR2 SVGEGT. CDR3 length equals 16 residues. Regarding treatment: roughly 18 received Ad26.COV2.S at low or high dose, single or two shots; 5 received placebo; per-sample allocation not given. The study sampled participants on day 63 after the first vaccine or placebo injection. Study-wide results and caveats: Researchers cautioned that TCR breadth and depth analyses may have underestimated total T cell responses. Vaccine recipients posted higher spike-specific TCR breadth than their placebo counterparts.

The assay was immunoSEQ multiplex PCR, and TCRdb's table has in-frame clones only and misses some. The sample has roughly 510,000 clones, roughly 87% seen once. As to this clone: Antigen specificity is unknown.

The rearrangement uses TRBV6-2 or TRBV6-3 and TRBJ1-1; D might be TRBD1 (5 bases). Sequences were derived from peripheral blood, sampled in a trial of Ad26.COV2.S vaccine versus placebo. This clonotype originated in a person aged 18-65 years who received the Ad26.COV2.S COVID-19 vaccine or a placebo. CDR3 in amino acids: CASSYIRGLLNTEAFF. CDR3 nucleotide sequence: TGTGCCAGCAGTTACATTAGGGGCTTACTGAACACTGAAGCTTTCTTT.